The next 9 T cell receptor beta chains were all read from a single sample in a study of cytomegalovirus exposure and HLA in healthy donors. Primers: 60 Vbeta forward and 13 Jbeta reverse. The table came from immunoSEQ multiplex PCR; TCRdb's copy has only in-frame clones and leaves some out. This table holds tens of thousands of clones. The sequenced material came from PBMCs. These TCRs come from a human donor in good health.

The rearrangement links TRBV7-9 to TRBJ2-5; possibly TRBD2 for D (5 bases). From germline, CDR1 is SEHNR and CDR2 FQNEAQ (reference sequence). There are 15 residues in the CDR3. Between the trimmed V and J ends, which lost 1 base and 4 bases, there was a span of 13 bases. The CDR3 DNA sequence: TGTGCCAGCAGCTTAGACGGGGTTAAGGGAGAGACCCAGTACTTC. Its protein is CASSLDGVKGETQYF.

V and J are TRBV4-2 and TRBJ2-7; 10 positions agree with TRBD2. The V and J ends lost 6 bases and 1 base, in that order; junction bases with no gene match: 6. The CDR3 is 15 amino acids. The V gene's germline CDR1 is LGHNA and CDR2 YNFKEQ. Written as DNA, the CDR3 is TGTGCCAGCAGTTATAGCGGGGGGAATTCCTACGAGCAGTACTTC. Encoded protein: CASSYSGGNSYEQYF.

The V and J genes are TRBV19 and TRBJ1-2; TRBD1 aligns across 10 bases. This CDR3 has 14 residues. CDR1 and CDR2 (germline): LNHDA, SQIVND (reference sequence). The junction had 7 bases not matched to a gene; V was cut back by 5 bases and J by 7 bases. The DNA for the CDR3 is TGTGCCAGTAGTCCGGACAGGGGGATAGGTGGCTACACCTTC. Translating it yields CASSPDRGIGGYTF.

V is TRBV5-4 and J is TRBJ1-1; the D gene is possibly TRBD1 (6 bases). The CDR3 sequence is 16 residues long. V gave up 5 bases and J gave up 2 bases, with 19 bases separating them. CDR1 and CDR2 from the germline V gene are SGHNT and YYREEE (reference sequence). The CDR3 loop is CASSSGGGGPNTEAFF. In DNA, the CDR3 is TGTGCCAGCAGTTCTGGAGGGGGGGGGCCAAACACTGAAGCTTTCTTT.

The chain carries TRBV2 and TRBJ2-1; TRBD2 agrees at 12 bases. The CDR3 sequence is 14 residues long. J lost 8 bases, V lost 6 bases, and 5 bases had no gene match. Germline V gives CDR1 SNHLY, CDR2 FYNNEI. CDR3 sequence (DNA): TGTGCCAGCAGGCGACTAGCGGGGGAGGATGAGCAGTTCTTC. Protein sequence: CASRRLAGEDEQFF.

About this clone: The identical CDR3 is also encoded by other nucleotide sequences in the sample. The chain couples TRBV6-5 to TRBJ1-1; D perhaps matches TRBD1 (6 bases). Trimming removed 5 bases from V and 4 bases from J, with 17 bases in between. The CDR3 length is 15 residues. The germline gives CDR1 MNHEY, CDR2 SVGAGI. The chain's CDR3 is CASSLGGGAFTEAFF. CDR3 sequence (DNA): TGTGCCAGCAGTCTAGGGGGGGGCGCGTTCACTGAAGCTTTCTTT.

V is TRBV7-9 and J is TRBJ1-1; D is uncertain. The ends were cut back, 1 base at V and 0 bases at J, with 6 bases in the middle. The CDR3 has 14 amino acids. Looked up from germline, CDR1 is SEHNR and CDR2 is FQNEAQ (reference sequence). CDR3 in amino acids: CASSLDPVNTEAFF. For the CDR3, the DNA is TGTGCCAGCAGCTTAGATCCCGTGAACACTGAAGCTTTCTTT.

CDR3 nucleotides: TGTGCCAGCAGCTTATCCTTGGGACAGGGCACAGATACGCAGTATTTT. Residues: CASSLSLGQGTDTQYF. The chain employs TRBV7-9 and TRBJ2-3; 8 positions match TRBD1. Germline V gene sequence: CDR1 SEHNR, CDR2 FQNEAQ (reference sequence). This CDR3 contains 16 residues. The J segment lost 1 base and the V segment lost 2 bases, leaving 5 bases of the junction unmatched.

CDR3 nucleotide sequence: TGTGCCAGCAGGACTAGCGGGACCTACGAGCAGTACTTC. This gives the protein CASRTSGTYEQYF. The chain combines TRBV19 with TRBJ2-7; 12 bases align to TRBD2. J was trimmed by 2 bases and V by 9 bases; bases with no gene match: 2. Germline V CDR1 and CDR2: LNHDA, SQIVND (reference sequence). The CDR3 is 13 residues long.